One and the same sample provided the 30 T cell receptor beta chains below, sequenced in a study of post-analysis software for immune sequencing data. These receptors' targets are unknown. Study-level points and caveats: Relative to controls, patients had a few TRBV segments at higher frequency, with TRBV5-6, TRBV5-1 and TRBV20-1 among these.

TCR beta cDNA libraries included unique molecular identifiers. MiXCR, run by TCRdb on the PCR reads, gives a single entry per CDR3 protein. The sample has 380,000 or so distinct CDR3 sequences; roughly 30% are singletons. Sequenced sample: blood. Receptor source: a girl between 10 and 17 years old with multiple sclerosis.

Remarks on this clonotype: The germline gene is not matched at one end of the junction; a read error may be the cause. The chain carries TRBV10-2 and TRBJ1-2, with no clear D. CDR1 is WSHSY, CDR2 SAAADI, per germline. The CDR3 spans 16 residues. CDR3 sequence: CAGSEISDRRRDGYTF. The CDR3 DNA reads TGCGCCGGCAGTGAGATATCGGACCGGCGAAGAGATGGCTACACCTTC.

This clonotype was observed a handful of times. J is TRBJ1-2 and V is TRBV29-1, with D unresolved. The CDR3 extends over 14 amino acids. Trimming cost V 5 bases and J 2 bases, with 15 bases left between them. CDR1 SQVTM and CDR2 ANQGSEA come from the germline V gene. This CDR3 is CSVPGEVLNYGYTF. CDR3 DNA sequence: TGCAGCGTTCCCGGGGAGGTTCTCAACTATGGCTACACCTTC.

This clonotype has more than one count but fewer than ten. The V gene is TRBV4-1, the J gene TRBJ2-3; D might be TRBD2 (5 bases). CDR3 size: 15 residues. Germline V lookup: CDR1 MGHRA, CDR2 YSYEKL. Trimming took off 0 bases at V and 2 bases at J, with 9 bases between the two ends. Written as DNA, the CDR3 is TGCGCCAGCAGCCAAGAGCCTAGCAACACAGATACGCAGTATTTT. As protein: CASSQEPSNTDTQYF.

The rearrangement uses TRBV29-1 and TRBJ1-5, with D maybe TRBD1 (6 bases). CDR3 length equals 13 residues. The V end lost 7 bases, the J end lost 9 bases, and 19 bases lay between the germline ends. Per the germline V gene, CDR1 is SQVTM and CDR2 is ANQGSEA. CDR3 sequence reads: CSAARGTSGPQHF. In DNA form, the CDR3 reads TGCAGCGCCGCCCGGGGGACAAGTGGGCCCCAGCATTTT.

Of note for this clonotype: An end of the junction does not agree with germline; a read error may underlie this. This chain uses TRBV12-3 or TRBV12-4 with TRBJ2-4, with 10 nucleotides matching TRBD1. CDR3 length: 20 residues. CDR3 DNA: TGCGCCAGCAGTTACTCCGGACAGGGGGAACCCTCCTGGGGCAAAAACATTCAGTACTTC. Its protein product is CASSYSGQGEPSWGKNIQYF.

As DNA, the CDR3 is TGCAGTGCTAGACTAGCGGAAAAACAGTACTTC. It codes for CSARLAEKQYF. This chain connects TRBV20-1 to TRBJ2-4, with 7 bases matching TRBD2. Germline loops: CDR1 DFQATT, CDR2 SNEGSKA (reference sequence). V shed 2 bases, J shed 13 bases, and the junction held 5 bases outside the gene matches. The CDR3 covers 11 residues.

The chain is built from TRBV24-1 and TRBJ2-3; 7 bases agree with TRBD1. Germline values: CDR1 KGHDR, CDR2 SFDVKD. V lost 7 bases, J lost 2 bases, and 8 bases stayed unmatched. The length of the CDR3 is 15 residues. The CDR3 bases are TGTGCCACCAGCGACAGGGTTCCAAACACAGATACGCAGTATTTT. Translated, it gives CATSDRVPNTDTQYF.

This clonotype showed up just a few times. The chain combines TRBV7-9 with TRBJ2-7, with D tentatively TRBD1 or TRBD2 (6 bases each). In germline, CDR1 is SEHNR, CDR2 FQNEAQ (reference sequence). With 2 bases removed from V and 5 bases from J, the gap between germline ends came to 16 bases. The CDR3 contains 15 residues. The CDR3 region has the DNA TGTGCCAGCAGCTTATCCGGGGGCGGGACCCACGAGCAGTACTTC. It codes for CASSLSGGGTHEQYF.

The rearrangement joins TRBV3-1 to TRBJ1-2; weak D call: TRBD1 (6 bases). This CDR3 comprises 16 residues. The V gene lost 7 bases and the J gene lost 5 bases, with 23 bases spanning the gap. Germline-derived CDR1 and CDR2 are LGHDT and YNNKEL (reference sequence). In nucleotides, the CDR3 is TGTGCCAGCACTCGAATGGGGGCCCAAGTGGAGTATGGCTACACCTTC. Translation: CASTRMGAQVEYGYTF.

The chain has TRBV2 and TRBJ2-6, with TRBD1 matching over 7 bases. Per germline, CDR1 SNHLY and CDR2 FYNNEI. V gave up 7 bases and J gave up 2 bases; unmatched junction bases: 8. This CDR3 comprises 16 residues. The CDR3 is CASKRGGYTGANVLTF. Written as DNA, the CDR3 is TGTGCCAGCAAGAGAGGGGGCTACACTGGGGCCAACGTCCTGACTTTC.

This clonotype has just a few counts. The gene calls are TRBV5-1 and TRBJ2-7; D unresolved. The CDR3 consists of 15 residues. V lost 0 bases and J 2 bases, leaving 12 bases between the germline ends. The germline gives CDR1 SGHRS, CDR2 YFSETQ. CDR3 DNA sequence: TGCGCCAGCAGCTTGGCTTCCGACACTACCTACGAGCAGTACTTC. Translating it yields CASSLASDTTYEQYF.

Only a few counts were recorded for this clonotype. The J gene is TRBJ1-1, the V gene TRBV15, with TRBD1 identical over 7 bases. The CDR3 runs 18 residues. The V segment lost 5 bases and the J segment 0 bases; nucleotides outside the gene matches: 15. In germline, CDR1 is LNHNV, CDR2 YYDKDF (reference sequence). CDR3 residues: CATSRPPTGSKMNTEAFF. The CDR3 DNA is TGTGCCACCAGCCGCCCCCCGACAGGGTCTAAAATGAACACTGAAGCTTTCTTT.

The chain recombines TRBV4-1 with TRBJ2-2; possible D gene TRBD2, 5 bases. Trimming cost V 4 bases and J 10 bases, with 16 bases left between them. This CDR3 has 14 residues. Germline CDR1 is MGHRA and CDR2 is YSYEKL. The CDR3 DNA sequence: TGCGCCAGCAGCCCCCTCCCGGGAATAGAGGAGCTGTTTTTT. It is translated as CASSPLPGIEELFF.

V is TRBV20-1 and J is TRBJ2-3; either TRBD1 or TRBD2 may supply D (5 bases each). Germline lookup yields CDR1 DFQATT and CDR2 SNEGSKA (reference sequence). V gave up 1 base and J gave up 3 bases, with 14 bases separating them. The CDR3 is 15 residues long. CDR3: CSARGGTLQTDTQYF. Written as DNA, the CDR3 is TGCAGTGCTAGAGGTGGGACCCTCCAGACAGATACGCAGTATTTT.

This clonotype occurred a few times. J is TRBJ2-1 and V is TRBV18; TRBD2 matches at 12 bases. The CDR3 sequence is 15 residues long. V shed 4 bases and J 9 bases; nucleotides not matched to a gene: 7. Germline V gene lookup returns CDR1 KGHSH and CDR2 LQKENI. CDR3 in amino acids: CASSRTSGVLGEQFF. Written as DNA, the CDR3 is TGTGCCAGCTCACGGACTAGCGGGGTACTTGGTGAGCAGTTCTTC.

The V call is TRBV29-1, the J call TRBJ2-5; 15 positions agree with TRBD2. The CDR3 runs to 17 residues. Germline trimming cut 4 bases from V and 1 base from J; bases unmatched to any gene: 7. CDR1 and CDR2 (germline): SQVTM, ANQGSEA. The CDR3 DNA is TGCAGCGTTGTGGGACTAGCGGGGGGCCCGTTCCAAGAGACCCAGTACTTC. Encoded protein: CSVVGLAGGPFQETQYF. The whole variable domain, remainder taken from reference TRBV29-1 and TRBJ2-5, is SAVISQKPSRDICQRGTSLTIQCQVDSQVTMMFWYRQQPGQSLTLIATANQGSEATYESGFVIDKFPISRPNLTFSTLTVSNMSPEDSSIYLCSVVGLAGGPFQETQYFGPGTRLLVL.

The V call is TRBV28, the J call TRBJ1-4; no reliable D call. Trimming pared 6 bases from V and 4 bases from J, leaving 3 bases between. Germline V gene lookup returns CDR1 MDHEN and CDR2 SYDVKM. CDR3 length: 11 amino acids. The CDR3 here is CASRNNEKLFF. The DNA for the CDR3 is TGTGCCAGCAGGAATAATGAAAAACTGTTTTTT.

V usage is TRBV24-1 and J usage is TRBJ2-1; 8 bases agree with TRBD2. Losses at the gene ends were 2 bases for V and 2 bases for J; bases not matched to a gene: 4. The CDR3 sequence is 16 residues long. Germline V gene sequence: CDR1 KGHDR, CDR2 SFDVKD. CDR3 nucleotides: TGTGCCACCAGTGATTCACTAGCGGCCCCCTACAATGAGCAGTTCTTC. Translation gives CATSDSLAAPYNEQFF.

This clonotype was detected only a few times. The rearrangement uses TRBV4-1 and TRBJ2-6, with D maybe TRBD2 (7 bases). Germline CDR1 reads MGHRA; CDR2 reads YSYEKL. The CDR3 totals 18 residues. Trimming pared 0 bases from V and 4 bases from J, leaving 16 bases between. This CDR3 reads CASSQENRGAKGANVLTF. The CDR3 DNA is TGCGCCAGCAGCCAAGAAAATCGGGGGGCGAAAGGGGCCAACGTCCTGACTTTC.

This clonotype was detected a few times. The chain recombines TRBV6-2 or TRBV6-3 with TRBJ2-1; either TRBD1 or TRBD2 may supply D (5 bases each). The length of the CDR3 is 13 residues. The germline V and J ends were trimmed by 2 bases and 7 bases, with 9 bases remaining between them. CDR1 is MNHEY, CDR2 SVGEGT, per germline. The CDR3 loop reads CASSYLWGNEQFF. The CDR3 DNA reads TGTGCCAGCAGTTACCTGTGGGGGAATGAGCAGTTCTTC.

This chain joins TRBV29-1 and TRBJ1-5; D remains ambiguous. V lost 4 bases, J lost 3 bases, and 7 bases lay in between. The CDR3 totals 12 residues. Germline V gene data show CDR1 as SQVTM and CDR2 as ANQGSEA. The CDR3 sequence is CSVGQINQPQHF. The CDR3 coding sequence is TGCAGCGTTGGGCAGATCAATCAGCCCCAGCATTTT.

The rearrangement links TRBV6-5 to TRBJ2-7, with D possibly being TRBD2 (7 bases). The germline V gene encodes CDR1 MNHEY and CDR2 SVGAGI. With 7 bases removed from V and 3 bases from J, the gap between germline ends came to 13 bases. The CDR3 sequence is 13 residues long. The CDR3 region is CASKRGANYEQYF. The CDR3 region has the DNA TGTGCCAGCAAACGGGGGGCCAACTACGAGCAGTACTTC.

The DNA of the CDR3 is TGTGCCAGCAGTGACGACATGGGGGCCGGCTCCTACGAGCAGTACTTC. Its protein is CASSDDMGAGSYEQYF. The chain uses TRBV6-1 and TRBJ2-7; a possible D gene is TRBD1 (6 bases). V shed 3 bases and J shed 0 bases, with 15 bases lying between them. The CDR3 covers 16 residues. Germline V gene lookup returns CDR1 MNHNS and CDR2 SASEGT.

Of note for this clonotype: A read error may produce the germline difference seen at one junction end. This sequence joins TRBV12-3 or TRBV12-4 and TRBJ2-3; 7 bases agree with TRBD1. The CDR3 consists of 14 residues. The CDR3 DNA is TGTGCCAGCAGTCTCCCGGACGGGACAGATACGGAGTATTTT. It translates to CASSLPDGTDTEYF.

The chain joins TRBV6-2 or TRBV6-3 to TRBJ2-7; D is undetermined. V gave up 5 bases and J gave up 7 bases, with 21 bases separating them. The CDR3 contains 15 residues. Germline V gene lookup returns CDR1 MNHEY and CDR2 SVGEGT. The CDR3 is CASSLPWGPSAEQYF. CDR3 coding DNA: TGTGCCAGCAGTCTGCCGTGGGGTCCCTCGGCGGAGCAGTACTTC.

The rearrangement links TRBV5-1 to TRBJ1-2; no firm D call. V lost 4 bases, J lost 6 bases, and 13 bases lay in between. The CDR3 is 13 residues long. Germline V lookup: CDR1 SGHRS, CDR2 YFSETQ. CDR3 coding DNA: TGCGCCAGCAGCCCCCCTACCTCGGATGGCTACACCTTC. Its translation is CASSPPTSDGYTF.

Note on this clonotype: A much larger clone differs by one base, so this may be a read error. The gene calls are TRBV7-9 and TRBJ2-5; D is ambiguous. The closer fit of TRBJ2-7 to the DNA end suggests the J call may be wrong. This CDR3 spans 9 amino acids. CDR1 is SEHNR, CDR2 FQNEAQ, per germline (reference sequence). Here the CDR3 DNA reads TGTGCCAGCAGATACGAGCAGTACTTC. It codes for CASRYEQYF.

The CDR3 sequence is CASSLLGEAEQYF. As DNA, the CDR3 is TGTGCCAGCAGTTTACTTGGGGAGGCCGAGCAGTACTTC. J is TRBJ2-7 and V is TRBV27, with D possibly matching TRBD2 (6 bases). Germline CDR1 and CDR2: MNHEY and SMNVEV (reference sequence). The CDR3 covers 13 residues. Trimming pared 2 bases from V and 6 bases from J, leaving 11 bases between.

This clonotype appeared once. The V gene is TRBV12-3 or TRBV12-4, the J gene TRBJ1-1; no firm D call. CDR3 size: 13 residues. V lost 2 bases, J lost 6 bases, and 10 bases lay in between. CDR3 bases: TGTGCCAGCAGTTTATTAAGTCCGTCTGAAGCTTTCTTT. Its protein product is CASSLLSPSEAFF.

Only a few counts were recorded for this clonotype. V gene TRBV29-1 combines with J gene TRBJ2-7, with D possibly being TRBD1 or TRBD2 (5 bases each). The CDR3 is 14 amino acids. Germline V CDR1 and CDR2: SQVTM, ANQGSEA. V gave up 4 bases and J gave up 0 bases, with 13 bases separating them. The CDR3 loop reads CSVAFRDDSYEQYF. The DNA for the CDR3 is TGCAGCGTTGCTTTTCGGGACGACTCCTACGAGCAGTACTTC.